The clone carrying this T cell receptor (beta chain) was detected a few times. TCR beta CDR3 regions were amplified from RNA. TCR CDR3 underwent first-round RT-PCR with the HTBI primer set. TCRdb reanalysed the multiplex PCR reads using MiXCR and keeps one entry per CDR3 protein. In the table there are around 350,000 distinct CDR3 sequences, roughly 25% of which are singletons. These data come from a study of T cells in Graves' hyperthyroidism and ophthalmopathy. Sequences were obtained from blood. The sequence was collected from a man aged 50 or older with Graves' hyperthyroidism.

The CDR3 is CSASGTSGREQETQYF. CDR3 bases: TGCAGTGCTTCCGGGACTAGCGGGAGGGAGCAAGAGACCCAGTACTTC. The chain recombines TRBV20-1 with TRBJ2-5; 16 bases are shared with TRBD2. With V trimmed by 5 bases and J by 2 bases, 5 bases remained unmatched. Germline CDR1 and CDR2: DFQATT and SNEGSKA (reference sequence). This CDR3 is built from 16 residues.